The present entry profiles one TCR beta chain with its context. What it binds is unknown. The CDR3 extends over 13 amino acids. CDR1 and CDR2 (germline): SGHTA, FQGNSA. V lost 6 bases and J lost 4; bases outside the gene matches: 5. Produced via immunoSEQ multiplex PCR; TCRdb's table is partial and in-frame only. Of under 200,000 clones listed, 92% were seen once; the top ten hold around 4.4%. The record originates from a study of T cell responses to AZD1222 COVID-19 vaccine. General study findings and limits: Donors in the cohort were predominantly white British and more often female, and clonal diversity was possibly underestimated.

The chain is built from TRBV7-2 and TRBJ1-2; 7 nucleotides match TRBD1. The sample was peripheral blood, taken on day 0 of MenACWY control vaccination. The receptor's source is an adult in good health. CDR3 coding DNA: TGTGCCAGCAGTCAGGACAGGTTCTATGGCTACACCTTC. Its protein product is CASSQDRFYGYTF. Full variable domain (outside the CDR3, taken from reference TRBV7-2 and TRBJ1-2): GAGVSQSPSNKVTEKGKDVELRCDPISGHTALYWYRQSLGQGLEFLIYFQGNSAPDKSGLPSDRFSAERTGGSVSTLTIQRTQQEDSAVYLCASSQDRFYGYTFGSGTRLTVV.